A single sample gave rise to the 20 T cell receptor beta chains below, sequenced in a study of T-cell reconstitution after alpha-beta-depleted transplantation in children. Unique molecular identifiers featured in how the TCRbeta library was prepared. TCRdb passed the PCR reads through MiXCR, listing each CDR3 protein once. The profile covers approximately 200,000 distinct CDR3 sequences, with roughly 15% appearing a single time and about 12% taken by the ten largest. This sample comprised PBMCs from the stem cell graft donor, obtained from the stem cell graft. The receptors derive from a human donor who donated a stem cell graft to a child with acute lymphoblastic leukemia.

This clonotype was counted between two and nine times. The chain uses TRBV28 and TRBJ2-5, with TRBD1 matching over 9 bases. J gave up 2 bases and V 6 bases, and 1 base lay outside the gene matches. The CDR3 length is 13 residues. Germline assignment: CDR1 MDHEN and CDR2 SYDVKM. CDR3 in DNA: TGTGCCAGCAGCGACAGGGGGCAAGAGACCCAGTACTTC. Its translation is CASSDRGQETQYF.

This clonotype has a handful of counts. The CDR3, as DNA: TGTGCCAGCAGCCCGTTAACTAGCGGAAGAATCCAAGAGACCCAGTACTTC. Protein product: CASSPLTSGRIQETQYF. The chain joins TRBV7-6 to TRBJ2-5; 8 positions agree with TRBD2. The CDR3 is made up of 17 amino acids. Trimming cost V 5 bases and J 1 base; bases outside gene matches: 12. Per the germline V gene, CDR1 is SGHVS and CDR2 is FNYEAQ. The variable domain in full, completed from reference TRBV7-6 and TRBJ2-5, reads GAGVSQSPRYKVTKRGQDVALRCDPISGHVSLYWYRQALGQGPEFLTYFNYEAQQDKSGLPNDRFSAERPEGSISTLTIQRTEQRDSAMYRCASSPLTSGRIQETQYFGPGTRLLVL.

This clonotype was found many times. The chain employs TRBV12-3 or TRBV12-4 and TRBJ1-2; weak D call: TRBD1 (5 bases). The V end was cut by 9 bases, the J end by 10 bases, with 24 bases between. The CDR3 is 14 amino acids. The CDR3 sequence is CASSRVRGPRNYTF. The DNA of the CDR3 is TGTGCCAGTTCTAGGGTGAGGGGCCCGAGGAACTACACCTTC.

Many counts were recorded for this clonotype. The genes are TRBV7-9 and TRBJ1-2; a weak D match, TRBD1 (6 bases). The germline V and J ends were trimmed by 3 bases and 6 bases, with 11 bases remaining between them. CDR1 and CDR2 (germline): SEHNR, FQNEAQ (reference sequence). This CDR3 comprises 13 residues. CDR3 sequence: CASSFGQKNGYTF. Here the CDR3 DNA reads TGTGCCAGCAGCTTTGGACAGAAAAATGGCTACACCTTC.

This clonotype was seen many times. This chain connects TRBV20-1 to TRBJ2-1, with a tentative D call TRBD2 (6 bases). The CDR3 covers 14 residues. V was trimmed by 6 bases and J by 5 bases, leaving 17 bases between them. CDR1 and CDR2 (germline): DFQATT, SNEGSKA (reference sequence). The CDR3: CSAAASSGHNEQFF. CDR3 in DNA: TGCAGTGCCGCTGCAAGTAGCGGACACAATGAGCAGTTCTTC.

This clonotype was observed many times. The chain has TRBV11-3 and TRBJ1-1; D call uncertain. Per the germline V gene, CDR1 is SGHNT and CDR2 is YENEEA. Trimming took off 5 bases at V and 0 bases at J, with 19 bases between the two ends. The CDR3 is 17 amino acids. The CDR3 here is CASSQTYSTRVNTEAFF. The CDR3 DNA is TGTGCCAGCAGCCAAACATACTCGACACGCGTGAACACTGAAGCTTTCTTT.

This clonotype was detected ten times or more. The chain employs TRBV5-5 and TRBJ1-5, with a weak D call TRBD1 (5 bases). The CDR3 length is 12 residues. CDR1 and CDR2 (germline): SGHKS, YYEKEE (reference sequence). Trimming shortened V by 4 bases and J by 7 bases, and 9 bases separated the two germline ends. The CDR3 coding sequence is TGTGCCAGCAGCCCCTGGGGCCAGCCCCAGCATTTT. This sequence encodes CASSPWGQPQHF.

This clonotype was detected ten times or more. This chain links TRBV27 with TRBJ2-3; D assignment may be TRBD1 or TRBD2 (7 bases each). V was shortened by 11 bases and J by 14 bases, with 29 bases between the two germline ends. Germline CDR1 and CDR2: MNHEY and SMNVEV (reference sequence). The CDR3 is 14 amino acids. CDR3: CARSGRSGDRVPYF. CDR3 nucleotide sequence: TGTGCCCGAAGCGGTCGGAGCGGGGACAGAGTTCCGTATTTT.

There are many counts of this clonotype. The V call is TRBV20-1, the J call TRBJ2-7; D unresolved. CDR1 is DFQATT and CDR2 is SNEGSKA in the germline V gene (reference sequence). V was clipped by 0 bases and J by 2 bases, with 5 bases between them. The CDR3 covers 12 residues. CDR3 DNA: TGCAGTGCTAGAGACACAGCCTACGAGCAGTACTTC. Translation: CSARDTAYEQYF.

Points on this clonotype: An end of the junction does not agree with germline; a read error may underlie this. The rearrangement uses TRBV6-1 and TRBJ2-7; D ambiguous. The germline V gene encodes CDR1 MNHNS and CDR2 SASEGT. This CDR3 is 14 amino acids long. The CDR3 nucleotides read TGTGCCAGCAGTGAAGCGACTGACTCCAACGAGCAGTACTTC. Residues: CASSEATDSNEQYF.

The rearrangement uses TRBV20-1 and TRBJ2-1, with D possibly called TRBD1 or TRBD2 (5 bases each). The length of the CDR3 is 13 residues. Germline CDR1 reads DFQATT; CDR2 reads SNEGSKA (reference sequence). Trimming cost V 3 bases and J 5 bases, with 11 bases left between them. CDR3 nucleotide sequence: TGCAGTGCTAGCGAGGGGTATAACAATGAGCAGTTCTTC. This codes for CSASEGYNNEQFF.

The V and J genes are TRBV20-1 and TRBJ2-1; D assignment may be TRBD1 or TRBD2 (6 bases each). V lost 5 bases, J lost 7 bases, and 18 bases lay in between. The CDR3 sequence is 14 residues long. Germline V CDR1 and CDR2: DFQATT, SNEGSKA (reference sequence). CDR3 coding DNA: TGCAGTGCTTTCGGAGGGGGAGCCCTAAATGAGCAGTTCTTC. Amino acids: CSAFGGGALNEQFF.

The chain couples TRBV5-1 to TRBJ1-2; 7 bases match TRBD1. The V segment lost 4 bases and the J segment 4 bases; nucleotides outside the gene matches: 10. The CDR3 is 15 amino acids. CDR1 and CDR2 from the germline V gene are SGHRS and YFSETQ. This chain's CDR3 is CASSAGDRVIYGYTF. For the CDR3, the DNA is TGCGCCAGCAGCGCCGGCGACAGGGTCATCTATGGCTACACCTTC.

This clonotype was seen many times. The V gene is TRBV5-1, the J gene TRBJ2-5, with D perhaps TRBD1 (5 bases). V was clipped by 4 bases and J by 3 bases, with 13 bases between them. CDR1 is SGHRS and CDR2 is YFSETQ in the germline V gene. This CDR3 has 14 amino acids. CDR3 in amino acids: CASSVTGHKETQYF. The CDR3 coding sequence is TGCGCCAGCAGCGTGACCGGACACAAAGAGACCCAGTACTTC.

This clonotype was counted many times. This sequence joins TRBV29-1 and TRBJ2-1; D call uncertain. Germline CDR1 SQVTM, CDR2 ANQGSEA. V was cut by 8 bases and J by 4 bases, with 15 bases left in between. The CDR3 is 13 amino acids. CDR3 sequence (DNA): TGCAGCATTTGGGCCCGACCTTACAATGAGCAGTTCTTC. Protein: CSIWARPYNEQFF.

This clonotype was counted between two and nine times. CDR3 residues: CASSLVLLQGYEQFF. The CDR3 DNA sequence: TGTGCCAGCAGCTTAGTCCTTTTACAGGGCTACGAGCAGTTCTTC. The chain uses TRBV7-2 and TRBJ2-1; D is possibly TRBD1 (6 bases). This CDR3 is 15 amino acids long. V was cut by 1 base and J by 10 bases, with 17 bases left in between. Per the germline V gene, CDR1 is SGHTA and CDR2 is FQGNSA. The full variable domain, completed using reference TRBV7-2 and TRBJ2-1, is GAGVSQSPSNKVTEKGKDVELRCDPISGHTALYWYRQSLGQGLEFLIYFQGNSAPDKSGLPSDRFSAERTGGSVSTLTIQRTQQEDSAVYLCASSLVLLQGYEQFFGPGTRLTVL.

This clonotype was seen repeatedly, ten times or more. The chain is built from TRBV20-1 and TRBJ2-3, with a tentative D call TRBD1 (5 bases). CDR3 length equals 14 residues. V lost 5 bases and J lost 4, with 16 bases in between. Germline-derived CDR1 and CDR2 are DFQATT and SNEGSKA (reference sequence). The CDR3 nucleotides read TGCAGTGCTCAGATACAGGTGGTTTCAGATACGCAGTATTTT. This codes for CSAQIQVVSDTQYF.

This clonotype showed up many times. V gene TRBV9 combines with J gene TRBJ2-7; D is unresolved. Germline V gives CDR1 SGDLS, CDR2 YYNGEE. V shed 2 bases and J shed 5 bases, with 11 bases lying between them. The CDR3 length is 13 residues. DNA of the CDR3: TGTGCCAGCAGCGTCGGCCCAGCCAACGAGCAGTACTTC. This sequence encodes CASSVGPANEQYF.

For this clonotype: A clone one base away is much larger, so this may be a read error. The chain uses TRBV7-8 and TRBJ2-7, with TRBD1 as a possible D gene (5 bases). From germline, CDR1 is SGHVS and CDR2 FQNEAQ. The CDR3 runs to 15 residues. V lost 8 bases and J lost 3, with 20 bases in between. CDR3 sequence: CASARGRGTNYEQYF. The CDR3 region has the DNA TGTGCCAGCGCCAGAGGAAGGGGTACTAACTACGAGCAGTACTTC.

On this clonotype: A single base separates this from a much larger clone, so it may be a read error. This sequence joins TRBV5-1 and TRBJ1-2; D is ambiguous. The CDR3 loop spans 12 amino acids. The germline gives CDR1 SGHRS, CDR2 YFSETQ. Deletions cut 0 bases from V and 7 bases from J, with 7 bases between. CDR3 DNA: TGCGCCAGCAGCTTGGAGGCGACTGGCTACACCTTC. Its translation is CASSLEATGYTF.